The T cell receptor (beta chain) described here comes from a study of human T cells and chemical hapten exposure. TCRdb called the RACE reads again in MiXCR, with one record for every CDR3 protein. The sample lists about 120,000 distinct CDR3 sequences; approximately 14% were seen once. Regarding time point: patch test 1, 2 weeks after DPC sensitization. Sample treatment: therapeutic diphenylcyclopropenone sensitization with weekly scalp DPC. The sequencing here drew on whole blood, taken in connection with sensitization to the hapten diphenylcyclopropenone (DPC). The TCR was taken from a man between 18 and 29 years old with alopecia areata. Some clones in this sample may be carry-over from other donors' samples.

The CDR3 DNA follows: TGTGCCAGCAGCCGGACGGAAGAAGCTTTCTTT. Its protein product is CASSRTEEAFF. The chain couples TRBV3-1 to TRBJ1-1; D remains unclear. CDR1 LGHDT and CDR2 YNNKEL come from the germline V gene (reference sequence). The CDR3 sequence is 11 residues long. V lost 4 bases, J lost 8 bases, and 8 bases lay in between.